Included here is one T cell receptor (beta chain) sequence, with context. This record comes from a study of blood T cell repertoires in COVID-19. Across the whole study: Material from acute and convalescent COVID-19 was sourced from the United States, Italy and Spain. Sample material is recorded as cDNA or gDNA derived from T cells, B-cell-depleted T cells, or PBMCs.

Sequencing was performed with immunoSEQ multiplex PCR; in TCRdb, only in-frame clones are kept and a portion is missing. The repertoire has 120,000 to 150,000 clones, 75% to 90% of them found once; the top ten carry 4%. Germline V lookup: CDR1 SNHLY, CDR2 FYNNEI. The CDR3 contains 13 residues. V was trimmed by 6 bases and J by 6 bases, leaving 15 bases between them. Input material: peripheral blood. V is TRBV2 and J is TRBJ2-7, with no clear D. The sequence was obtained from a woman aged 80 or over with acute or convalescent COVID-19. DNA of the CDR3: TGTGCCAGCAGAGAGAGTCCCGCTGGCGAGCAGTACTTC. Protein sequence: CASRESPAGEQYF.